A selection of T cell receptor beta chains follows, all from one sample in a study of T cells in Graves' hyperthyroidism and ophthalmopathy. One entry per CDR3 protein results from TCRdb running MiXCR on the multiplex PCR reads. This repertoire shows some 320,000 distinct CDR3 sequences, roughly 13% found once; its top ten account for 34%. Sequencing was performed on blood. The source of these receptors is a woman in her 40s with Graves' ophthalmopathy. The CDR3 runs from the conserved cysteine through the conserved F or W. A D gene is named only where the DNA matches it firmly. Clone sizes are given selectively: once, few, many, or a class where the clone is expanded.

cdr3_nt: TGTGCCAGCAGGACCGGGGTGATTTCCGAGACCCAGTACTTC
cdr3_aa: CASRTGVISETQYF
v_call: TRBV6-1
j_call: TRBJ2-5
clone_size: many
d_call: .

cdr3_nt: TGTGCCAGCAGCTCAGGGTCGGGACAGGGGATCAGAAGGGATGAAAAACTGTTTTTT
cdr3_aa: CASSSGSGQGIRRDEKLFF
v_call: TRBV4-2
j_call: TRBJ1-4
clone_size: .
d_call: TRBD1

cdr3_nt: TGTGCCACCCTTCAGGGTCTCGGGGAGCTGTTTTTT
cdr3_aa: CATLQGLGELFF
v_call: TRBV28
j_call: TRBJ2-2
clone_size: .
d_call: .

cdr3_nt: TGTGCCAGCAGTTCCCTAGCGGAAGAGACCCAGTACTTC
cdr3_aa: CASSSLAEETQYF
v_call: TRBV27
j_call: TRBJ2-5
clone_size: many
d_call: TRBD2

cdr3_nt: TGTGCCAGCAGCTTAGCGGGGGAGAATGAAAAACTGTTTTTT
cdr3_aa: CASSLAGENEKLFF
v_call: TRBV7-9
j_call: TRBJ1-4
clone_size: many
d_call: .

cdr3_nt: TGTGCCAGCAGTCCACCCTCGAGGGACCCAAGGGATACGCAGTATTTT
cdr3_aa: CASSPPSRDPRDTQYF
v_call: TRBV3-1
j_call: TRBJ2-3
clone_size: .
d_call: .

cdr3_nt: TGTGCCAGCAGTTTAATGCGGGGTAGCAGGGGGGTGAACACTGAAGCTTTCTTT
cdr3_aa: CASSLMRGSRGVNTEAFF
v_call: TRBV13
j_call: TRBJ1-1
clone_size: .
d_call: TRBD1

cdr3_nt: TGTGCCAGCAGTTTAGGACAGGGTAGTTACACTGAAGCTTTCTTT
cdr3_aa: CASSLGQGSYTEAFF
v_call: TRBV12-3/TRBV12-4
j_call: TRBJ1-1
clone_size: few
d_call: TRBD1

cdr3_nt: TGTGCCATCAGTGAGACTAGCAGCTACAATGAGCAGTTCTTC
cdr3_aa: CAISETSSYNEQFF
v_call: TRBV10-3
j_call: TRBJ2-1
clone_size: .
d_call: .

cdr3_nt: TGTGCTAGTGGTTTGGGACGGACAAAACTGTTTTTT
cdr3_aa: CASGLGRTKLFF
v_call: TRBV12-5
j_call: TRBJ1-4
clone_size: many
d_call: .

cdr3_nt: TGTGCCAGCAGCTCCCCCCTAGCGTGGGAGAGGACAGATACGCAGTATTTT
cdr3_aa: CASSSPLAWERTDTQYF
v_call: TRBV7-9
j_call: TRBJ2-3
clone_size: .
d_call: .

cdr3_nt: TGTGCCAGCAGACAGGGCAGTCACACAGATACGCAGTATTTT
cdr3_aa: CASRQGSHTDTQYF
v_call: TRBV6-1
j_call: TRBJ2-3
clone_size: many
d_call: .

cdr3_nt: TGTGCCAGCAGCCATAGGACAGGGGGCTCTTACAATGAGCAGTTCTTC
cdr3_aa: CASSHRTGGSYNEQFF
v_call: TRBV3-1
j_call: TRBJ2-1
clone_size: .
d_call: TRBD1

cdr3_nt: TGCAGTGCTATCGACCAGACAGGGTCTAACTATGGCTACACCTTC
cdr3_aa: CSAIDQTGSNYGYTF
v_call: TRBV20-1
j_call: TRBJ1-2
clone_size: few
d_call: TRBD1

cdr3_nt: TGTGCCAGCAGCCTAAAGGCAGGGGGTTCTGAAGCTTTCTTT
cdr3_aa: CASSLKAGGSEAFF
v_call: TRBV14
j_call: TRBJ1-1
clone_size: few
d_call: TRBD1

cdr3_nt: TGTGCCAGCAGCCCGGTGGATATCAATCAGCCCCAGCATTTT
cdr3_aa: CASSPVDINQPQHF
v_call: TRBV7-9
j_call: TRBJ1-5
clone_size: few
d_call: .

cdr3_nt: TGTGCCAGCCTGGGGGTCGCTCAGCCCCAGCATTTT
cdr3_aa: CASLGVAQPQHF
v_call: TRBV5-6
j_call: TRBJ1-5
clone_size: few
d_call: .

cdr3_nt: TGTGCCAGCAGCTCCACGATGTGGGAAGGCTACACCTTC
cdr3_aa: CASSSTMWEGYTF
v_call: TRBV7-9
j_call: TRBJ1-2
clone_size: many
d_call: .

cdr3_nt: TGTGCCAGCAGCTTAGCAGTCGGGGCAGGGGGAGAGACCCAGTACTTC
cdr3_aa: CASSLAVGAGGETQYF
v_call: TRBV7-6
j_call: TRBJ2-5
clone_size: few
d_call: TRBD1

cdr3_nt: TGTGCCTGGACGAGGGACAGGGCGGATGGCTACACCTTC
cdr3_aa: CAWTRDRADGYTF
v_call: TRBV30
j_call: TRBJ1-2
clone_size: .
d_call: TRBD1

cdr3_nt: TGTGCCAGCATCGGAGCGGGTGGAGTTGGCACCGGGGAGCTGTTTTTT
cdr3_aa: CASIGAGGVGTGELFF
v_call: TRBV6-1
j_call: TRBJ2-2
clone_size: many
d_call: .

cdr3_nt: TGCAGCGTTGAAGAAGGGTCGGGCGGGATTGGGGGAGATACGCAGTATTTT
cdr3_aa: CSVEEGSGGIGGDTQYF
v_call: TRBV29-1
j_call: TRBJ2-3
clone_size: .
d_call: .

cdr3_nt: TGTGCCAGCAGCACTTACGACATCCCCTTCGAGCAGTACTTC
cdr3_aa: CASSTYDIPFEQYF
v_call: TRBV12-3/TRBV12-4
j_call: TRBJ2-7
clone_size: many
d_call: .

cdr3_nt: TGTGCCTGGAGGGACAGGGCCGGGGGTGGCTACACCTTC
cdr3_aa: CAWRDRAGGGYTF
v_call: TRBV30
j_call: TRBJ1-2
clone_size: .
d_call: TRBD1

cdr3_nt: TGTGCCAGCAGCTTATATACGGCTAGCGGAAACAATGAGCAGTTCTTC
cdr3_aa: CASSLYTASGNNEQFF
v_call: TRBV7-9
j_call: TRBJ2-1
clone_size: few
d_call: TRBD2

cdr3_nt: TGTGCCATCCGCACTCCAACGGGCGGGGAGCTGTTTTTT
cdr3_aa: CAIRTPTGGELFF
v_call: TRBV10-3
j_call: TRBJ2-2
clone_size: many
d_call: .

cdr3_nt: TGTGCCAGTAGGATAGTGGGCGGTTCTGAGACCCAGTACTTC
cdr3_aa: CASRIVGGSETQYF
v_call: TRBV19
j_call: TRBJ2-5
clone_size: .
d_call: .